Below are 5 T cell receptor beta chains sequenced from a single sample in a study of T-cell reconstitution after alpha-beta-depleted transplantation in children. Construction of the TCRbeta library involved unique molecular identifiers. MiXCR, applied by TCRdb to the PCR reads, yields one record per CDR3 protein. This sample has about 500,000 distinct CDR3 sequences; about 33% occur once, and the top ten carry around 2.5%. The sample in question was PBMCs from the stem cell graft donor, obtained from the stem cell graft. The receptor source for this set is a human donor who donated a stem cell graft to a child with aplastic anemia.

J is TRBJ2-7 and V is TRBV20-1, with D perhaps TRBD1 or TRBD2 (5 bases each). This CDR3 comprises 11 residues. Trimming took 6 bases from V and 6 from J, leaving 12 bases between them. Germline V lookup: CDR1 DFQATT, CDR2 SNEGSKA (reference sequence). The CDR3 reads CSARDHPEQYF. For the CDR3, the DNA is TGCAGTGCGAGGGACCATCCCGAGCAGTACTTC.

In this sample, this clonotype turned up a few times. The chain recombines TRBV6-2 or TRBV6-3 with TRBJ2-7; D is perhaps TRBD2 (6 bases). Germline V CDR1 and CDR2: MNHEY, SVGEGT. V lost 2 bases, J lost 7 bases, and 18 bases lay in between. CDR3 length equals 15 residues. Written as DNA, the CDR3 is TGTGCCAGCAGTTACACGCACGGGACTCTAGGGGAGCAGTACGTC. It specifies CASSYTHGTLGEQYV.

V is TRBV6-1 and J is TRBJ1-2, with D possibly TRBD1 on 5 matching bases. Germline V lookup: CDR1 MNHNS, CDR2 SASEGT. The CDR3 contains 14 residues. V lost 6 bases and J lost 1, with 12 bases in between. CDR3 DNA sequence: TGTGCCAGCAGCCCGGGACGGAATAACTATGGCTACACCTTC. This gives the protein CASSPGRNNYGYTF.

The chain uses TRBV6-6 and TRBJ1-5, with unresolved D. CDR3 length: 13 amino acids. V gave up 7 bases and J gave up 5 bases, with 12 bases separating them. From germline, CDR1 is MNHNY and CDR2 SVGAGI (reference sequence). In DNA form, the CDR3 reads TGTGCCAGCACCTTAGAGGGTGATCAGCCCCAGCATTTT. It yields the protein CASTLEGDQPQHF.

The chain links TRBV29-1 to TRBJ2-3; the D is unclear. V was shortened by 7 bases and J by 3 bases, with 8 bases between the two germline ends. Germline CDR1 and CDR2: SQVTM and ANQGSEA. CDR3 length: 11 residues. The CDR3 spells CSAVGTDTQYF. The DNA of the CDR3 is TGCAGCGCTGTGGGGACAGATACGCAGTATTTT.